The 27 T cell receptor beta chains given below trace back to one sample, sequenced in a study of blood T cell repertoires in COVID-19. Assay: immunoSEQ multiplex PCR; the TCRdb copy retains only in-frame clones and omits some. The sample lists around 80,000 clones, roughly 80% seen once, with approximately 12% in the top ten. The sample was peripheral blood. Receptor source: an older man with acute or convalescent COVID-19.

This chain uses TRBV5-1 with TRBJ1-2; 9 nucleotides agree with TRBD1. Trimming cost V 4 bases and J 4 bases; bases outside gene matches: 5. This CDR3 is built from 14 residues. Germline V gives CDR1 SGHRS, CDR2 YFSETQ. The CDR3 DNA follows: TGCGCCAGCAGCCCCTTGACAGGGGGCTATGGCTACACCTTC. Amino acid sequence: CASSPLTGGYGYTF.

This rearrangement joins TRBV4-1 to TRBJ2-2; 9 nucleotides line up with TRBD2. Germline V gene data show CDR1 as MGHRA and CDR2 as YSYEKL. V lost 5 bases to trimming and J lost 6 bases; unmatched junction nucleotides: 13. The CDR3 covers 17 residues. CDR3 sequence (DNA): TGCGCCAGCAGCACAGCACTAGCGGGCGGTCGGGCCGGGGAGCTGTTTTTT. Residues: CASSTALAGGRAGELFF.

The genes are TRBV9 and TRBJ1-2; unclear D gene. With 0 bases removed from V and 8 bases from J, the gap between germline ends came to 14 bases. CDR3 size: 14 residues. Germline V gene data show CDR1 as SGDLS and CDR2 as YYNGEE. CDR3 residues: CASSVAIETGGYTF. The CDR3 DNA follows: TGTGCCAGCAGCGTAGCTATAGAGACGGGGGGCTACACCTTC.

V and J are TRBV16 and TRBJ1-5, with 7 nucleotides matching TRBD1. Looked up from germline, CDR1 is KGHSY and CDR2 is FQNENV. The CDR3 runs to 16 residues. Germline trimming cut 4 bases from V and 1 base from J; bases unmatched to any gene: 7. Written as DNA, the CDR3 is TGTGCCAGCAGCCCGGAGGGGGCTCTGAGCAATCAGCCCCAGCATTTT. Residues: CASSPEGALSNQPQHF.

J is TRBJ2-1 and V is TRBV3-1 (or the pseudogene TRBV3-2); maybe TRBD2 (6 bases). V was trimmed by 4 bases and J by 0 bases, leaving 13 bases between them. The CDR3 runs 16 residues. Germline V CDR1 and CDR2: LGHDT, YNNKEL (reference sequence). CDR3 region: CASSPRASASYNEQFF. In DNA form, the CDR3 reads TGTGCCAGCAGCCCCCGCGCTAGCGCCTCCTACAATGAGCAGTTCTTC.

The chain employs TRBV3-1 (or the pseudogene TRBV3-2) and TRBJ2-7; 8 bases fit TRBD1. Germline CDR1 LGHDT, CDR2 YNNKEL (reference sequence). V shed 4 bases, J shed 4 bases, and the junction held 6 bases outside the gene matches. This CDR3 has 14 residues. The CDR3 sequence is CASSRDRGGYEQYF. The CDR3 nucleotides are TGTGCCAGCAGCCGCGACAGGGGTGGATACGAGCAGTACTTC.

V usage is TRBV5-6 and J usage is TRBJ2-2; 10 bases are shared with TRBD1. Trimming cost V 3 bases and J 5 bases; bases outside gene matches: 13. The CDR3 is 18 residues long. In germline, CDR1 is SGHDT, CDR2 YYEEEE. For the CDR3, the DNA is TGTGCCAGCAGCTCGGAGATATCGGGACAGGGGTATACCGGGGAGCTGTTTTTT. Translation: CASSSEISGQGYTGELFF.

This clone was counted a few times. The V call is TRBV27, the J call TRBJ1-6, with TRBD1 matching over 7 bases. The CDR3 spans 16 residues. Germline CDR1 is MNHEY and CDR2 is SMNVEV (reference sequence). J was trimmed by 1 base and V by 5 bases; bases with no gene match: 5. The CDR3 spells CASSPRQGSYNSPLHF. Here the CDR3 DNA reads TGTGCCAGCAGTCCACGACAGGGATCCTATAATTCACCCCTCCACTTT.

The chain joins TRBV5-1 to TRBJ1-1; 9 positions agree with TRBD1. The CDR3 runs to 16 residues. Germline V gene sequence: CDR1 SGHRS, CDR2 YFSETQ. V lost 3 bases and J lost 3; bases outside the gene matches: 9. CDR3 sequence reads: CASSSTRQGVDTEAFF. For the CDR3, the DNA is TGCGCCAGCAGCTCCACCCGACAGGGGGTGGACACTGAAGCTTTCTTT.

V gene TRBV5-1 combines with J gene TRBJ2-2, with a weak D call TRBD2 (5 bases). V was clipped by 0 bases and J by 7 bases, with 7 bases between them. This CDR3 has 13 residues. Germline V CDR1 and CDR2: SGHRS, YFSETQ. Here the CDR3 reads CASSLGEGGELFF. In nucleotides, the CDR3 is TGCGCCAGCAGCTTGGGTGAGGGCGGGGAGCTGTTTTTT.

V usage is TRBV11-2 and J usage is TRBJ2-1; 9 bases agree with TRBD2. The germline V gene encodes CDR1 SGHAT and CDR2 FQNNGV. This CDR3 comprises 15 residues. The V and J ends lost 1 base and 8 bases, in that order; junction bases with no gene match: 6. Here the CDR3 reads CASSLVASGEYEQFF. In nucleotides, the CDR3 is TGTGCCAGCAGCTTAGTGGCTAGCGGGGAATATGAGCAGTTCTTC.

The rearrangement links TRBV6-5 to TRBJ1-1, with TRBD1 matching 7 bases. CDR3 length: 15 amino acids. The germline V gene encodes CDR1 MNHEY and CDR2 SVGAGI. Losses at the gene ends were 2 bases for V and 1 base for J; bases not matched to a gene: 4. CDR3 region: CASSYRGLGNTEAFF. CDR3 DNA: TGTGCCAGCAGTTACAGGGGGCTGGGGAACACTGAAGCTTTCTTT.

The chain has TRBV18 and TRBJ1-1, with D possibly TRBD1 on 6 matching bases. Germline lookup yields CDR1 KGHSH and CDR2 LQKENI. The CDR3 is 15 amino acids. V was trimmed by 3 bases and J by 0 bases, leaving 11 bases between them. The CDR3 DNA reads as TGTGCCAGCTCACCCAAGGACAGTTTGAACACTGAAGCTTTCTTT. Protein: CASSPKDSLNTEAFF.

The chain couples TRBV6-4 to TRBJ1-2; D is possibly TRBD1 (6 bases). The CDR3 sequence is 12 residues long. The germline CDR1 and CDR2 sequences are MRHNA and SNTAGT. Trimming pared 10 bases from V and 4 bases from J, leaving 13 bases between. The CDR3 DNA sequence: TGTGCCACAGGGGACAATACCTATGGCTACACCTTC. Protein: CATGDNTYGYTF.

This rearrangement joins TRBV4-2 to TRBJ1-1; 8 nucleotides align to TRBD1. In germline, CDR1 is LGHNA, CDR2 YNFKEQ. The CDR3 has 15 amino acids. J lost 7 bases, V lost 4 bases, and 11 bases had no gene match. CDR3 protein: CASSRPGQGLVEAFF. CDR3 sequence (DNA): TGTGCCAGCAGCCGCCCCGGACAGGGCTTGGTTGAAGCTTTCTTT.

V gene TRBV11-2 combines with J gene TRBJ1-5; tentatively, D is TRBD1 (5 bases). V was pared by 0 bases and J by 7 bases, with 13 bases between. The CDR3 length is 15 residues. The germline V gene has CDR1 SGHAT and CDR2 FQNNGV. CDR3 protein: CASSLDPQGWQPQHF. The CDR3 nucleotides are TGTGCCAGCAGCTTAGATCCCCAGGGATGGCAGCCCCAGCATTTT.

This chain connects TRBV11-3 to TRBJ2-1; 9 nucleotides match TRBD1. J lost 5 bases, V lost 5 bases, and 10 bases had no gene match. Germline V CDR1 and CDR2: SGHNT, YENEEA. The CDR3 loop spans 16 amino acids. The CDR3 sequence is CASSLGTGTNDNEQFF. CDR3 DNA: TGTGCCAGCAGCCTTGGGACAGGGACGAATGACAATGAGCAGTTCTTC.

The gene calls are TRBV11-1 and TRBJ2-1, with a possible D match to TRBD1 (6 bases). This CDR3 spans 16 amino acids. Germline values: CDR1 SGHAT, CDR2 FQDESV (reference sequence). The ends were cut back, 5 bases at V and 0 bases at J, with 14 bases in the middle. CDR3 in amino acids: CASSRTGLSSYNEQFF. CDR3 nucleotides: TGTGCCAGCAGCCGAACAGGGCTAAGCTCCTACAATGAGCAGTTCTTC.

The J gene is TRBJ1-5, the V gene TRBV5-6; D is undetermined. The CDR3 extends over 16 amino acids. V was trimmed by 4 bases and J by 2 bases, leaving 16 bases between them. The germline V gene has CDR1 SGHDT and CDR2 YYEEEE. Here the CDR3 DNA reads TGTGCCAGCAGCCTAGGAGGAGGGTTCGGCAATCAGCCCCAGCATTTT. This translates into CASSLGGGFGNQPQHF.

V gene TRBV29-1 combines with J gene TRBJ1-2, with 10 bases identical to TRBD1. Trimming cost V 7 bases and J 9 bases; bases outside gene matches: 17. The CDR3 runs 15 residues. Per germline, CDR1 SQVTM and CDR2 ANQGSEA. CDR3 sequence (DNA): TGCAGCGCAGTAGGACAGGGGGGTTCTACAAAGAGCTACACCTTC. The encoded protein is CSAVGQGGSTKSYTF.

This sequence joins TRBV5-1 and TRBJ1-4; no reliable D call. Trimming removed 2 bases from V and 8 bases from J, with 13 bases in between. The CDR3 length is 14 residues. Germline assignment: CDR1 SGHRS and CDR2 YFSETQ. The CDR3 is CASSFGQAGEKLFF. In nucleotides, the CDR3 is TGCGCCAGCAGCTTTGGTCAGGCCGGCGAAAAACTGTTTTTT.

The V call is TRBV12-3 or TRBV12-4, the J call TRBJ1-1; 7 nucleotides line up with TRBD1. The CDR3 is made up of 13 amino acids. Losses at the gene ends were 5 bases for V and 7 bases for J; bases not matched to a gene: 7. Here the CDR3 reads CASSRETGFEAFF. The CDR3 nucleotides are TGTGCCAGCAGTCGCGAGACAGGGTTTGAAGCTTTCTTT.

The CDR3 is CASSEAAGTDTQYF. Written as DNA, the CDR3 is TGTGCCAGCAGTGAAGCGGCTGGCACAGATACGCAGTATTTT. This chain uses TRBV6-1 with TRBJ2-3; D is uncertain. This CDR3 has 14 amino acids. Trimming left V 0 bases short and J 1 base short, with 5 bases between. In germline, CDR1 is MNHNS, CDR2 SASEGT.

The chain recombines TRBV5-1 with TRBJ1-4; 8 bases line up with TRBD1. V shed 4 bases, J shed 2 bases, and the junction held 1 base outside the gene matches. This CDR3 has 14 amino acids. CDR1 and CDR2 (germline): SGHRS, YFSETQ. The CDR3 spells CASSPGGTNEKLFF. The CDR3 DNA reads TGCGCCAGCAGCCCAGGGGGCACTAATGAAAAACTGTTTTTT.

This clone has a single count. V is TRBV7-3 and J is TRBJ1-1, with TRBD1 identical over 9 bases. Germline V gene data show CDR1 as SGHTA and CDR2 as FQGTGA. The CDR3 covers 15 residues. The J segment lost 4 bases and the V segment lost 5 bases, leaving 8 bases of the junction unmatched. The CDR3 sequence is CASSPRTGAVTEAFF. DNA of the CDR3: TGTGCCAGCAGCCCCCGGACAGGGGCGGTCACTGAAGCTTTCTTT.

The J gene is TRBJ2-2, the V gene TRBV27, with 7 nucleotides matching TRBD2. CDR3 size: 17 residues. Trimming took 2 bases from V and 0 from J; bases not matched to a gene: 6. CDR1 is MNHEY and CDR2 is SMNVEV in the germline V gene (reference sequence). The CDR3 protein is CASSLADGLANTGELFF. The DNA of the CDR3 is TGTGCCAGCAGTTTAGCCGACGGACTAGCGAACACCGGGGAGCTGTTTTTT.

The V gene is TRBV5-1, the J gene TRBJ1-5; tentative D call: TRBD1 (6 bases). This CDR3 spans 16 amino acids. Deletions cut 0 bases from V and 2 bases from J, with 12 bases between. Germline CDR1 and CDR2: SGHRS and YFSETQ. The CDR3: CASSLDGRGGNQPQHF. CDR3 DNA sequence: TGCGCCAGCAGCTTGGATGGGAGGGGGGGCAATCAGCCCCAGCATTTT.